A selection of T cell receptor beta chains follows, all from one sample in a study of blood T cell repertoires in COVID-19. Generated by immunoSEQ multiplex PCR, the TCRdb table keeps only in-frame clones and is missing some. The repertoire includes approximately 360,000 clones, around 87% of them detected once, and approximately 1.9% sits in the top ten. Sequencing used PBMCs or T cells enriched from blood (not recorded which). The receptors here all came from a man between 40 and 49 years old in a cohort exposed to, infected with or recovered from COVID-19 (not recorded which). Each CDR3 is given without its conserved first and last residue.

v_call	j_call	cdr3_aa
TRBV13	TRBJ2-7	ASSLTGAEQY
TRBV6-5	TRBJ2-1	ASSRDNVNEQF
TRBV5-1	TRBJ2-3	ASSLVTSTDTQY
TRBV27	TRBJ2-5	ASSLKSGQETQY
TRBV18	TRBJ2-2	ASSLRLAGGENTGELF
TRBV6-4	TRBJ2-1	ASSREPSYNEQF
TRBV19	TRBJ1-3	ASRRAGDYSGNTIY
TRBV9	TRBJ1-1	ASSVRPGTQNTEAF
TRBV7-8	TRBJ2-7	ASSLGQLAGALNEQY
TRBV5-8	TRBJ1-4	ASSEANRGYEKLF
TRBV10-1	TRBJ2-7	ASSEYRAGAHEQY
TRBV7-9	TRBJ1-1	ASSLYGGESEAF
TRBV5-5	TRBJ1-1	ASSYTTDSEAF
TRBV5-6	TRBJ1-1	ASSSRMTGPNTEAF
TRBV5-5	TRBJ1-1	ASSLDLRGEVTEAF